Following are 18 T cell receptor beta chains from one sample sequenced in a study of Ad26.COV2.S vaccination and SARS-CoV-2 variants (dated by TCRdb to the early 2020s). Reading the label with the study, this specimen's treatment or condition is: over 15 received Ad26.COV2.S at low or high dose, single or two shots; roughly five received placebo; per-sample allocation not given. For vaccine and placebo recipients, repertoires were sequenced using samples collected on day 63 after the first injection. The protocol used for the library was the immunoSEQ multiplex PCR assay. Here the immuneACCESS table is served through TCRdb, limited to in-frame sequences with V and J called. Missing clones are a known gap in these copies; in checked studies unresolved V genes cover under half, and the rest lacks a known reason. The sample table records around 300,000 clones; roughly 90% of these occur just once. Clones ranked in the top ten supply around 4.5% of the sample.

The specimen was peripheral blood, collected in a trial of Ad26.COV2.S vaccine versus placebo. These TCRs come from a person aged 18 to 59 who received the Ad26.COV2.S COVID-19 vaccine or a placebo.

The chain joins TRBV4-3 to TRBJ2-3; 12 positions match TRBD2. The junction had 9 bases not matched to a gene; V was cut back by 4 bases and J by 4 bases. There are 17 residues in the CDR3. Germline CDR1 LGHNA, CDR2 YSLEER. CDR3 protein: CASSPGPLAGGADTQYF. In DNA form, the CDR3 reads TGCGCCAGCAGCCCCGGCCCACTAGCGGGGGGTGCAGATACGCAGTATTTT.

This chain uses TRBV7-9 with TRBJ2-7; no reliable D call. The length of the CDR3 is 14 residues. In germline, CDR1 is SEHNR, CDR2 FQNEAQ (reference sequence). Trimming took off 1 base at V and 0 bases at J, with 7 bases between the two ends. The CDR3 region has the DNA TGTGCCAGCAGCTTAGTTCTTAACTCCTACGAGCAGTACTTC. Protein: CASSLVLNSYEQYF.

The V and J genes are TRBV30 and TRBJ2-1; 8 bases are shared with TRBD2. The CDR3 is 18 amino acids. V dropped 4 bases and J dropped 4; count of bases not matched to a gene: 18. Germline V lookup: CDR1 GTSNPN, CDR2 SVGIG (reference sequence). CDR3 in DNA: TGTGCCTGGAATTCCCGTATCCTCGGGACTAGAATGTACAATGAGCAGTTCTTC. This translates into CAWNSRILGTRMYNEQFF.

This chain joins TRBV30 and TRBJ2-1, with unresolved D. V lost 2 bases and J lost 1, with 15 bases in between. CDR3 size: 16 residues. Germline-derived CDR1 and CDR2 are GTSNPN and SVGIG (reference sequence). The CDR3 region is CAWSLDLVGSYNEQFF. For the CDR3, the DNA is TGTGCCTGGAGTTTAGACCTAGTGGGGTCCTACAATGAGCAGTTCTTC.

This chain connects TRBV14 to TRBJ2-5; 9 nucleotides match TRBD2. This CDR3 is built from 17 residues. Losses at the gene ends were 3 bases for V and 2 bases for J; bases not matched to a gene: 10. The germline CDR1 and CDR2 sequences are SGHDN and FVKESK. In nucleotides, the CDR3 is TGTGCCAGCAGCCATTCTGTGACTAGCGGACAGCAAGAGACCCAGTACTTC. Its translation: CASSHSVTSGQQETQYF. The variable domain in full, completed from reference TRBV14 and TRBJ2-5, reads EAGVTQFPSHSVIEKGQTVTLRCDPISGHDNLYWYRRVMGKEIKFLLHFVKESKQDESGMPNNRFLAERTGGTYSTLKVQPAELEDSGVYFCASSHSVTSGQQETQYFGPGTRLLVL.

The chain is built from TRBV2 and TRBJ2-2; TRBD2 agrees at 9 bases. The CDR3 has 15 amino acids. The junction had 3 bases not matched to a gene; V was cut back by 1 base and J by 6 bases. CDR1 is SNHLY and CDR2 is FYNNEI in the germline V gene. The DNA of the CDR3 is TGTGCCAGCAGTGAAGTAGCGGGAGCTGCCGGGGAGCTGTTTTTT. It yields the protein CASSEVAGAAGELFF.

This clone was seen once. The V call is TRBV3-1 (or the pseudogene TRBV3-2), the J call TRBJ2-1; tentative D call: TRBD1 (5 bases). Germline V CDR1 and CDR2: LGHDT, YNNKEL (reference sequence). V gave up 1 base and J gave up 5 bases, with 6 bases separating them. CDR3 length equals 13 residues. The CDR3 spells CASSQARDNEQFF. In DNA, the CDR3 is TGTGCCAGCAGCCAAGCCAGGGACAATGAGCAGTTCTTC.

The gene calls are TRBV4-1 and TRBJ2-3, with a possible D match to TRBD2 (5 bases). The CDR3 is made up of 14 amino acids. Germline V gene lookup returns CDR1 MGHRA and CDR2 YSYEKL. Trimming took 3 bases from V and 3 from J, leaving 10 bases between them. The CDR3 reads CASSHLLETDTQYF. In DNA form, the CDR3 reads TGCGCCAGCAGCCACCTACTAGAAACAGATACGCAGTATTTT.

The rearrangement links TRBV5-1 to TRBJ2-5; 8 positions match TRBD2. The length of the CDR3 is 14 residues. Germline values: CDR1 SGHRS, CDR2 YFSETQ. J lost 3 bases, V lost 3 bases, and 4 bases had no gene match. CDR3 DNA sequence: TGCGCCAGCAGCTCGGGGGGACTAGAAGAGACCCAGTACTTC. Protein product: CASSSGGLEETQYF.

The rearrangement joins TRBV28 to TRBJ1-4; D not certain. Germline CDR1 reads MDHEN; CDR2 reads SYDVKM. CDR3 size: 13 residues. V lost 6 bases and J lost 8, with 13 bases in between. The DNA of the CDR3 is TGTGCCAGCAGCTCTTACTACGGGGAAAAACTGTTTTTT. Encoded protein: CASSSYYGEKLFF. Supplemented by reference TRBV28 and TRBJ1-4, the full variable domain reads DVKVTQSSRYLVKRTGEKVFLECVQDMDHENMFWYRQDPGLGLRLIYFSYDVKMKEKGDIPEGYSVSREKKERFSLILESASTNQTSMYLCASSSYYGEKLFFGSGTQLSVL.

This chain connects TRBV7-9 to TRBJ1-2; no reliable D call. This CDR3 is 12 amino acids long. Germline-derived CDR1 and CDR2 are SEHNR and FQNEAQ (reference sequence). V gave up 8 bases and J gave up 2 bases, with 9 bases separating them. The CDR3 nucleotides read TGTGCCAGCGCGGCAGCAAACTATGGCTACACCTTC. Translating gives CASAAANYGYTF. Full variable domain (outside the CDR3, taken from reference TRBV7-9 and TRBJ1-2): DTGVSQNPRHKITKRGQNVTFRCDPISEHNRLYWYRQTLGQGPEFLTYFQNEAQLEKSRLLSDRFSAERPKGSFSTLEIQRTEQGDSAMYLCASAAANYGYTFGSGTRLTVV.

This rearrangement joins TRBV27 to TRBJ1-2; TRBD1 is a possible D gene (5 bases). V was cut by 0 bases and J by 3 bases, with 8 bases left in between. Germline V gene sequence: CDR1 MNHEY, CDR2 SMNVEV (reference sequence). CDR3 length: 14 amino acids. CDR3 sequence (DNA): TGTGCCAGCAGTTTATCCGCAGGGTACTATGGCTACACCTTC. This codes for CASSLSAGYYGYTF.

The genes are TRBV6-6 and TRBJ1-1; D ambiguous. The V and J ends lost 8 bases and 4 bases respectively, with 17 bases between them. This CDR3 contains 14 residues. CDR1 and CDR2 from the germline V gene are MNHNY and SVGAGI (reference sequence). The DNA for the CDR3 is TGTGCCAGCGGAAACGTTGGGCTGGGCACTGAAGCTTTCTTT. Encoded protein: CASGNVGLGTEAFF.

This clone was seen a handful of times. The rearrangement uses TRBV6-4 and TRBJ2-1; TRBD2 matches at 8 bases. With 0 bases clipped from V and 6 bases from J, the junction kept 4 bases outside the gene matches. CDR1 MRHNA and CDR2 SNTAGT come from the germline V gene. The CDR3 length is 15 residues. The CDR3 protein is CASSDSLGGANEQFF. The CDR3 region has the DNA TGTGCCAGCAGTGACTCGCTCGGGGGGGCCAATGAGCAGTTCTTC.

The gene calls are TRBV7-9 and TRBJ2-2, with a weak D call TRBD1 (6 bases). V dropped 5 bases and J dropped 7 bases, with 20 bases sitting between them. This CDR3 region has 16 residues. From germline, CDR1 is SEHNR and CDR2 FQNEAQ (reference sequence). The CDR3 region has the DNA TGTGCCAGCAGCCGATCCCAACTGACAGGATTCGGGGAGCTGTTTTTT. Amino acids: CASSRSQLTGFGELFF.

The rearrangement links TRBV28 to TRBJ2-3; 7 bases line up with TRBD2. Unmatched junction bases numbered 13, after V lost 6 bases and J lost 4 bases. The germline CDR1 and CDR2 sequences are MDHEN and SYDVKM. The CDR3 sequence is 16 residues long. The CDR3 nucleotides are TGTGCCAGCAGCATGGGGGGGAGAGGTTTGGCAGATACGCAGTATTTT. As protein: CASSMGGRGLADTQYF.

There are a few counts of this clone. J is TRBJ1-2 and V is TRBV7-9; 10 bases agree with TRBD1. The germline V gene encodes CDR1 SEHNR and CDR2 FQNEAQ (reference sequence). The CDR3 has 13 amino acids. Trimming took 5 bases from V and 4 from J; bases not matched to a gene: 1. CDR3 protein: CASSRQGAYGYTF. In nucleotides, the CDR3 is TGTGCCAGCAGCCGACAGGGGGCCTATGGCTACACCTTC.

Here the CDR3 DNA reads TGTGCCAGCAGTGCCCCTAGGAAAAGCACAGATACGCAGTATTTT. It encodes CASSAPRKSTDTQYF. The J gene is TRBJ2-3, the V gene TRBV28; D ambiguous. Germline CDR1 is MDHEN and CDR2 is SYDVKM. CDR3 size: 15 residues. The ends were cut back, 5 bases at V and 0 bases at J, with 12 bases in the middle.